This TCR beta chain was sequenced for a study of T-cell memory formation after mild COVID-19. Study outcomes and limitations: CD4+ contracting clones were found mainly in CM and EM, and CD8+ ones in EMRA. CD4/CD8 balance characterized clones contracting day 15 to 85, and CD4+ skew characterized later expanders. In pre-infection memory, a portion of responding clones appeared, which suggested that cross-reactive memory joined.

The CDR3 length is 15 residues. CDR1 MDHEN and CDR2 SYDVKM come from the germline V gene. Germline trimming cut 5 bases from V and 0 bases from J; bases unmatched to any gene: 6. The TCR alpha and TCR beta cDNA libraries, bearing sample barcodes and UMIs, were generated by 5'RACE using constant-segment primers. TCRdb called the 5' RACE reads again in MiXCR, with one record for every CDR3 protein. The top ten clones hold 22% of a sample with approximately 260,000 distinct CDR3 sequences, 15% to 20% of them seen once. To note about this clonotype: The antigen is not known.

The sequence was collected from a man between 18 and 35 years old who had mild COVID-19 (a few samples of this study predate the infection). Cell type and time point are not known. The chain carries TRBV28 and TRBJ2-5; 7 positions match TRBD1. Sequencing was done on a sample of PBMCs or a T cell subset sorted from them (not recorded which). CDR3 residues: CASSKGAPYQETQYF. The CDR3 region has the DNA TGTGCCAGCAGTAAGGGGGCACCTTACCAAGAGACCCAGTACTTC.